The TCR beta chain under discussion was sequenced for a study of regulatory T cells in long-lasting Graves disease. In the study overall: Those with persistent Graves' disease had received antithyroid drugs for over 5 years with positive TSH receptor antibodies.

The study, taken as a whole, reports: TRBV28, TRBJ1-2 and TRBJ2-5 were segments that persistent disease favored.

The time point is: persistent/refractory GD, antithyroid drugs over 5 years with positive TRAb. Extracted RNA from PBMCs served as the source of the TCR library. The TCR beta library used iRepertoire HTBI primers with Arm-PCR amplification of CDR3. MiXCR, run by TCRdb on the multiplex PCR reads, gives a single entry per CDR3 protein. The sample shows around 400,000 distinct CDR3 sequences, about 21% of them seen only once. This clonotype showed up many times. Its target is not known. Germline assignment: CDR1 LNHDA and CDR2 SQIVND (reference sequence). The CDR3 extends over 16 amino acids. Germline trimming cut 6 bases from V and 1 base from J; bases unmatched to any gene: 6.

The material was peripheral blood mononuclear cells (PBMCs), obtained when the disease was refractory, from a patient treated with antithyroid drugs. This receptor was obtained from a female donor with Graves disease. The chain is built from TRBV19 and TRBJ1-5; 10 bases align to TRBD1. The DNA for the CDR3 is TGTGCCAGTAGAAGGGACAGGGGTCAAAGCAATCAGCCCCAGCATTTT. This codes for CASRRDRGQSNQPQHF. Complete variable domain (other parts from reference TRBV19 and TRBJ1-5): DGGITQSPKYLFRKEGQNVTLSCEQNLNHDAMYWYRQDPGQGLRLIYYSQIVNDFQKGDIAEGYSVSREKKESFPLTVTSAQKNPTAFYLCASRRDRGQSNQPQHFGDGTRLSIL.